This is a list of T cell receptor beta chains from one sample in a study of shared clonotypes between healthy human individuals. Sequenced by immunoSEQ multiplex PCR; TCRdb stores in-frame clones only, minus some. The sample records around 500,000 clones, about 79% being singletons. Sequenced: PBMCs. These receptors were collected from a woman between 35 and 50 years old in good health. Some clones in this sample may be carry-over from other donors' samples. Each CDR3 is given with its conserved first and last residue. D genes are given only for firm matches. Clone size is shown for a subset of rows, as once, few, many or a class of expanded clone.

j_call cdr3_length clone_size v_call d_call cdr3_nt cdr3_aa
TRBJ2-7 15 - TRBV10-1 TRBD2 TGCGCCAGCAGTTTATGGACTAGCGGGAACTACGAGCAGTACTTC CASSLWTSGNYEQYF
TRBJ2-1 13 - TRBV27 - TGTGCCAGCAGGCCGGGACCCCTCAATGAGCAGTTCTTC CASRPGPLNEQFF
TRBJ2-7 13 few TRBV9 - TGTGCCAGCAGCCCAGGGGGGCCCTACGAGCAGTACTTC CASSPGGPYEQYF
TRBJ1-5 14 - TRBV15 - TGTGCCACCAGCAGAGATAGCAGCAATCAGCCCCAGCATTTT CATSRDSSNQPQHF
TRBJ2-7 14 - TRBV18 - TGTGCCAGCTCACCCGGGACACCGACCTACGAGCAGTACTTC CASSPGTPTYEQYF
TRBJ2-5 13 - TRBV29-1 TRBD1 TGCAGCGTTGAATCAGGGGGCGCGGAGACCCAGTACTTC CSVESGGAETQYF
TRBJ1-5 20 - TRBV21-1 - TGTGCCAGCAGCAAAGCGCTTGAAGGGAGGGGACAGGGGGCTTGTCAGCCCCAGCATTTT CASSKALEGRGQGACQPQHF
TRBJ2-7 15 few TRBV5-1 TRBD2 TGCGCCAGCCGCTCTCAGGGGACTAGCTCCCACGAGCAGTACTTC CASRSQGTSSHEQYF
TRBJ2-5 18 - TRBV4-2 TRBD1 TGTGCCAGCAGCCAAGAGACCCTCAGGGGGACACCCCAAGAGACCCAGTACTTC CASSQETLRGTPQETQYF
TRBJ2-7 15 - TRBV4-1 TRBD1 TGCGCCAGCAGCCATGAGGACAGGGCGTCTTACGAGCAGTACTTC CASSHEDRASYEQYF
TRBJ2-1 13 - TRBV29-1 TRBD1 TGCAGCCAGGATGACAGGGACCAATATGAGCAGTTCTTC CSQDDRDQYEQFF
TRBJ2-5 14 - TRBV18 TRBD2 TGTGCCAGCTCACCAAAAAGCGGGGAAGAGACCCAGTACTTC CASSPKSGEETQYF
TRBJ2-2 16 - TRBV19 TRBD1 TGTGCCAGTAGTATCTGGGGACAGGGGGCCACCGGGGAGCTGTTTTTT CASSIWGQGATGELFF
TRBJ2-1 13 - TRBV7-2 - TGTGCCAGCAGCTTAGGACCGAACAATGAGCAGTTCTTC CASSLGPNNEQFF